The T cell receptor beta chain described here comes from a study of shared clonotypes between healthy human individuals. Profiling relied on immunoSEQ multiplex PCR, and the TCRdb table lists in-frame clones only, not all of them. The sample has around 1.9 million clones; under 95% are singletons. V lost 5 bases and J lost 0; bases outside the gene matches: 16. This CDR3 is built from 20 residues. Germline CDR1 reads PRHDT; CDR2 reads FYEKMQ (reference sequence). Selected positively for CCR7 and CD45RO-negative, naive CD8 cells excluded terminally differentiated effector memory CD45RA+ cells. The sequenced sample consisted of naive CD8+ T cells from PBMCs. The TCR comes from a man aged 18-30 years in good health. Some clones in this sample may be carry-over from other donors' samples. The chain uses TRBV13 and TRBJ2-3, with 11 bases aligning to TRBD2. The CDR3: CASSPLGLADMDVSTDTQYF. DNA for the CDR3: TGTGCCAGCAGCCCCTTGGGACTAGCGGACATGGACGTAAGCACAGATACGCAGTATTTT. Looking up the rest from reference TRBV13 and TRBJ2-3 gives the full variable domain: AAGVIQSPRHLIKEKRETATLKCYPIPRHDTVYWYQQGPGQDPQFLISFYEKMQSDKGSIPDRFSAQQFSDYHSELNMSSLELGDSALYFCASSPLGLADMDVSTDTQYFGPGTRLTVL.